The T cell receptor beta chain under discussion was sequenced for a study of blood T cells in healthy people across ages. The study, taken as a whole, reports: While age rose, TCR beta diversity per million T cells dropped in a roughly linear way. The authors considered diversity estimates from one million T cells to be underestimates.

The CDR3 loop spans 15 amino acids. Germline V gives CDR1 LGHNA, CDR2 YSLEER. With regard to this clonotype: Its antigen is unknown. Germline is not matched at one junction end, which may reflect a read error.

Caucasian individuals from Russia who were healthy and aged roughly 6 to 95 acted as donors. PCR was performed a second time for 7 to 11 cycles using a sample-barcoded 5' primer and a J-beta primer mix. Template switching added a 12-random-nucleotide identifier to every cDNA molecule. In TCRdb, the 5' RACE reads were re-called with MiXCR into one record per CDR3 protein. The data contain hundreds of thousands of distinct CDR3 sequences, 58% of them singletons. The chain couples TRBV4-3 to TRBJ2-6; tentative D call: TRBD1 (6 bases). Source material: blood. The clonotype was recovered from a man aged 25-40 years in good health. CDR3 sequence reads: CASSQAAAGANALTF. CDR3 in DNA: TGCGCCAGCAGCCAAGCAGCAGCAGGGGCCAACGCCCTGACTTTC.